This TCR beta chain originates from a study of blood T cell repertoires in COVID-19. Study-level information: Sample material is recorded as cDNA or gDNA derived from T cells, B-cell-depleted T cells, or PBMCs.

Source study methods: Reference gene primer amplification gave nucleated cell count estimates. Profiling relied on immunoSEQ multiplex PCR, and the TCRdb table lists in-frame clones only, not all of them. D and trimming come from the DNA, and the V and J calls and clone size come from that table. The top ten hold under 4% of the sample, which has approximately 220,000 clones, 80% to 90% seen once. Germline-derived CDR1 and CDR2 are SGHTA and FQGNSA. The CDR3 loop spans 11 amino acids. The ends were cut back, 7 bases at V and 3 bases at J, with 7 bases in the middle. In its sample, this clone was seen a few times. Membership in each cohort depended on participant-reported clinical history.

V gene TRBV7-2 combines with J gene TRBJ2-7, with a possible D match to TRBD2 (6 bases). Sequencing used PBMCs or T cells enriched from blood (not recorded which). This sequence originates from a woman in her thirties or forties with acute COVID-19. Here the CDR3 reads CASTGGYEQYF. The CDR3 DNA reads as TGTGCCAGCACCGGGGGCTACGAGCAGTACTTC.